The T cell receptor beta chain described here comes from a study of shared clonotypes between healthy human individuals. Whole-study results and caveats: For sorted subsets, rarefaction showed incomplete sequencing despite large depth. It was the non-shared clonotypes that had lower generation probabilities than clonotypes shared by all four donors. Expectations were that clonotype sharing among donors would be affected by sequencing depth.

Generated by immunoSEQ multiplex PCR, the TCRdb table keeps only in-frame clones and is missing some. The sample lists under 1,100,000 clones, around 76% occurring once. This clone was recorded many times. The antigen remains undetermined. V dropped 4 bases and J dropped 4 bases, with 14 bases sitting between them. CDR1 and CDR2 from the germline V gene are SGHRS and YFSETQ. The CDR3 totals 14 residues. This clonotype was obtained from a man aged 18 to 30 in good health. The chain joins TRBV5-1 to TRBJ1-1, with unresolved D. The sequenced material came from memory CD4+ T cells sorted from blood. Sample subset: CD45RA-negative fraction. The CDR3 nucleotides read TGCGCCAGCAGCCACGGTGAATTAGGCACTGAAGCTTTCTTT. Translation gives CASSHGELGTEAFF.